The clone carrying this T cell receptor beta chain has a single count. What it recognizes is unknown. This sample was included in a study of cytomegalovirus exposure and HLA in healthy donors. PCR primers comprised 60 Vbeta and 13 Jbeta primers. TCRdb keeps only in-frame clones here, not all; method: immunoSEQ multiplex PCR. This table has roughly 140,000 clones, approximately 81% appearing once. V lost 0 bases to trimming and J lost 1 base, with 9 bases between them. This CDR3 has 15 amino acids. Germline values: CDR1 WNHNN, CDR2 SYGVQD (reference sequence). The study's findings and limits: There were some public TCRs occurring in many donors, but most TCR sequences were rare. Later genetic work tied a missense DCLRE1C variant to beta-chain V and J trimming. An apparent linkage of common viral pathogens to several of the most significant clusters emerged in a later analysis.

The chain employs TRBV10-1 and TRBJ1-1, with D unresolved. The source material was PBMCs. The receptor was isolated from a man aged 18 to 29 in good health and CMV-seronegative. This CDR3 is CASSESGSSNTEAFF. CDR3 bases: TGCGCCAGCAGTGAGTCGGGCAGCTCGAACACTGAAGCTTTCTTT.